This T cell receptor beta chain was sequenced in a study of beta chain features in type 1 diabetes. Points from the study as a whole: When Type 1 diabetes patients were examined, their TCRB CDR3s proved moderately but significantly shorter in all four CD4+ subsets.

TCRB transcripts that were expressed got sequenced, as all of the isolated RNA had been reverse transcribed. The data were produced by immunoSEQ multiplex PCR, yet TCRdb's version contains in-frame clones alone and is incomplete. The profile shows approximately 260,000 clones, around 20% of them singletons. As to this clone: Its specificity is unknown.

The single heparinised draw taken from each donor contained around 110 mL of blood on average. CD45RO/CCR7/CD25/CD127/CD95/CD27 staining was used to isolate CD4+ naive, central memory, regulatory and stem cell-like memory cells by sorting. V was pared by 3 bases and J by 3 bases, with 4 bases of the junction left unmatched. The CDR3 covers 15 residues. Germline V gene sequence: CDR1 MDHEN, CDR2 SYDVKM. This clonotype was obtained from a middle-aged woman with type 1 diabetes. The source material was naive CD4+ T cells from blood. The chain is built from TRBV28 and TRBJ2-3; 9 bases fit TRBD1. The CDR3 bases are TGTGCCAGCAGTTTGCAGACAGGGGGTACAGATACGCAGTATTTT. Its translation is CASSLQTGGTDTQYF.